The 8 T cell receptor beta chains below all came from one sample that was sequenced in a study of T cells expressing NK-cell markers. TCRdb derives one entry per CDR3 protein from the 5' RACE reads, leaving out DNA. The table gives over 250,000 distinct CDR3 sequences; the top ten clones make up roughly 4.2% of it. The specimen sequenced was blood T cells: a sorted CD56 or NKG2C T cell subset, CD4+ or CD8+ T cells, or bulk PBMC T cells (not recorded which). Receptor source: a woman aged 18-69 years in good health.

The rearrangement joins TRBV7-2 to TRBJ2-3; checking the TCRdb D call of TRBD1 is not possible without DNA. The CDR3 runs to 13 residues. Germline lookup yields CDR1 SGHTA and CDR2 FQGNSA. The CDR3 spells CASSSSRQSTQYF.

This chain connects TRBV19 to TRBJ1-1. This CDR3 is 12 amino acids long. Germline CDR1 reads LNHDA; CDR2 reads SQIVND (reference sequence). The CDR3 region is CASISDWTEAFF. Filled out from reference TRBV19 and TRBJ1-1, the complete variable domain reads DGGITQSPKYLFRKEGQNVTLSCEQNLNHDAMYWYRQDPGQGLRLIYYSQIVNDFQKGDIAEGYSVSREKKESFPLTVTSAQKNPTAFYLCASISDWTEAFFGQGTRLTVV.

The gene calls are TRBV5-1 and TRBJ1-5; TCRdb's assignment of TRBD1 cannot be checked, as there is no DNA. CDR3 length: 14 amino acids. CDR1 is SGHRS, CDR2 YFSETQ, per germline. The CDR3 protein is CASSLSGVDQPQHF.

The rearrangement links TRBV11-2 to TRBJ1-5; TCRdb's assignment of TRBD1 cannot be checked, as there is no DNA. The germline V gene encodes CDR1 SGHAT and CDR2 FQNNGV. The CDR3 is 17 amino acids. The CDR3 sequence: CASSLEYGRGSNQPQHF.

The V call is TRBV12-3 or TRBV12-4, the J call TRBJ1-4; TCRdb calls TRBD1, which cannot be checked without DNA. The CDR3 sequence is 14 residues long. The CDR3 loop reads CASSFQGAREKLFF.

V gene TRBV5-6 combines with J gene TRBJ1-3; TCRdb picks TRBD1, but there is no DNA to check that call. This CDR3 is 16 amino acids long. CDR1 and CDR2 from the germline V gene are SGHDT and YYEEEE. This CDR3 reads CASSLRSLSSGNTIYF.

The gene calls are TRBV9 and TRBJ2-3; the TCRdb call, TRBD1, lacks DNA for checking. The CDR3 covers 17 residues. Germline CDR1 reads SGDLS; CDR2 reads YYNGEE. The CDR3: CASSVVGSTGRTDTQYF.

V gene TRBV6-2 or TRBV6-3 combines with J gene TRBJ1-1; TCRdb picks TRBD1, but there is no DNA to check that call. The CDR3 contains 15 residues. Germline V gives CDR1 MNHEY, CDR2 SVGEGT. The CDR3 spells CASSYRTGRDSEAFF.